This TCR beta chain was profiled in a study of CD8 T cells in Susac syndrome. Random hexamers were used to reverse transcribe the RNA input (about 0.5 to 1 ug). TCRdb ran MiXCR on the immunoSEQ multiplex PCR reads and lists one entry per CDR3 protein. The sample carries roughly 150,000 distinct CDR3 sequences, approximately 94% recorded once. CD8+ and CD4+ T cells from blood underwent TCR beta sequencing. Sequencing input: CD8+ T cells from PBMCs. The clonotype was recovered from a human donor with multiple sclerosis.

CDR3 sequence reads: CASSLLTSADTQYF. Written as DNA, the CDR3 is TGTGCCAGCAGCCTATTGACTAGCGCAGATACGCAGTATTTT. The V and J genes are TRBV12-3 or TRBV12-4 and TRBJ2-3, with 8 bases aligning to TRBD2. Trimming cost V 6 bases and J 4 bases; bases outside gene matches: 6. The CDR3 has 14 residues.